Sequencing of this T cell receptor (beta chain) was carried out in a study of blood T cells in healthy people across ages. Study-wide points: Percentage of naive T cells showed a strong correlation with TCR beta diversity. Expanded clonotype shifts may have been confounded, as the donors had an unknown CMV status.

V was cut by 8 bases and J by 11 bases, with 21 bases left in between. Germline V gene lookup returns CDR1 SGHAT and CDR2 FQNNGV. The CDR3 extends over 13 amino acids. Then a second PCR, running roughly 6 to 11 cycles, was carried out with a sample-barcoded 5' primer and a J-beta primer mix. TCRdb redid the calling of the 5' RACE reads with MiXCR, one entry per CDR3 protein. The sample has hundreds of thousands of distinct CDR3 sequences, approximately 50% seen once. This clonotype was seen more than once but under ten times. What it binds is not known. This receptor was identified in a woman aged 55-70 years in good health. This chain links TRBV11-2 with TRBJ2-5; TRBD2 is a possible D gene (5 bases). What was sequenced was blood. The CDR3 loop reads CASRVGSSDEQYF. The CDR3 region has the DNA TGTGCCAGCCGGGTTGGGAGTTCGGATGAGCAGTACTTC.